These 9 T cell receptor beta chains share one sample of origin, sequenced in a study of technical replicates of blood from a handful of donors. The data were produced by immunoSEQ multiplex PCR, yet TCRdb's version contains in-frame clones alone and is incomplete. The sample includes tens of thousands of clones, about 94% of them seen just once. Sequences were obtained from T cells isolated from PBMCs. Receptor source: a human donor in good health.

This chain uses TRBV5-1 with TRBJ2-3; D is uncertain. Germline CDR1 and CDR2: SGHRS and YFSETQ. The V end lost 4 bases, the J end lost 0 bases, and 9 bases lay between the germline ends. CDR3 length: 14 residues. The CDR3: CASSLRYSTDTQYF. The CDR3 nucleotides are TGCGCCAGCAGCCTGAGATATAGCACAGATACGCAGTATTTT.

This clone was recorded only once. The chain employs TRBV5-4 and TRBJ2-1; 9 nucleotides line up with TRBD1. Germline V CDR1 and CDR2: SGHNT, YYREEE (reference sequence). The CDR3 loop spans 13 amino acids. J gave up 7 bases and V 8 bases, and 7 bases lay outside the gene matches. The CDR3 reads CASGQGTRNEQFF. The CDR3 region has the DNA TGTGCCAGTGGACAGGGGACGAGGAATGAGCAGTTCTTC.

This chain joins TRBV11-2 and TRBJ2-1; no clear D. V was clipped by 6 bases and J by 5 bases, with 14 bases between them. The CDR3 is 14 amino acids. Germline V gene lookup returns CDR1 SGHAT and CDR2 FQNNGV. CDR3 region: CASRAIWADNEQFF. The CDR3 DNA is TGTGCCAGCAGGGCTATCTGGGCCGACAATGAGCAGTTCTTC.

This chain connects TRBV29-1 to TRBJ1-2; D possibly corresponds to TRBD1 (6 bases). V dropped 4 bases and J dropped 7 bases, with 13 bases sitting between them. Germline V gene sequence: CDR1 SQVTM, CDR2 ANQGSEA. The CDR3 is 12 residues long. The CDR3 DNA is TGCAGCGTTGCCGGGGGGGCAGGTGGCTACACCTTC. It specifies CSVAGGAGGYTF.

This chain links TRBV7-2 with TRBJ2-7, with D hard to call. The germline CDR1 and CDR2 sequences are SGHTA and FQGNSA. The CDR3 length is 13 residues. With 5 bases removed from V and 7 bases from J, the gap between germline ends came to 15 bases. The CDR3 here is CASSLTPLGEQYF. The CDR3 DNA reads as TGTGCCAGCAGCCTAACACCTCTCGGGGAGCAGTACTTC.

This chain connects TRBV11-3 to TRBJ1-1; 7 positions agree with TRBD1. From germline, CDR1 is SGHNT and CDR2 YENEEA. CDR3 size: 18 residues. Unmatched junction bases numbered 12, after V lost 1 base and J lost 1 base. The CDR3 DNA follows: TGTGCCAGCAGCTTAGGAATTATTATGGGACAGTCGAACACTGAAGCTTTCTTT. Translated, it gives CASSLGIIMGQSNTEAFF.

This rearrangement joins TRBV5-1 to TRBJ2-1, with D perhaps matching TRBD2 (5 bases). Trimming took 0 bases from V and 0 from J, leaving 7 bases between them. This CDR3 has 15 amino acids. Germline CDR1 and CDR2: SGHRS and YFSETQ. The CDR3 DNA reads as TGCGCCAGCAGCTTGGGTCTAGCCTCCTACAATGAGCAGTTCTTC. Its protein is CASSLGLASYNEQFF.

This sequence joins TRBV5-3 and TRBJ2-2; 12 nucleotides align to TRBD1. TRBV5-3 is sorted into the ORF group, with uncertain function. The trim removed 4 bases at V and 8 bases at J, leaving 9 bases unmatched. This CDR3 contains 16 residues. CDR3 amino acids: CARSRGGQGACGELFF. Here the CDR3 DNA reads TGTGCCAGAAGCCGAGGGGGACAGGGGGCTTGTGGGGAGCTGTTTTTT.

The chain is built from TRBV9 and TRBJ2-7, with 9 bases identical to TRBD2. Germline V CDR1 and CDR2: SGDLS, YYNGEE. This CDR3 has 15 residues. V shed 4 bases, J shed 1 base, and the junction held 6 bases outside the gene matches. Here the CDR3 reads CASSLDSGSSYEQYF. CDR3 coding DNA: TGTGCCAGCAGCCTGGATAGCGGGAGTTCCTACGAGCAGTACTTC.